This TCR beta chain is from a study of blood T cell repertoires in COVID-19. Study-level information: Italy, Spain and the United States were the sources of the convalescent and acute COVID-19 samples. Nucleic acid was either cDNA or gDNA, and it came from T cells, B-cell-depleted T cells, or PBMCs.

Original handling: Estimation of nucleated cell counts was performed using reference gene primer amplification. The method was immunoSEQ multiplex PCR; TCRdb's version includes in-frame clones alone and lacks a portion of them. D and trimming come from the DNA, and the V and J calls and clone size come from that table. The sample records about 42,000 clones, 65% to 85% being singletons. There are many counts of this clone. The TCR was taken from a woman older than 75 with acute or convalescent COVID-19. The source material was peripheral blood.

In DNA form, the CDR3 reads TGTGCCAGCTCACCCGGGAATAGACAAGAGACCCAGTACTTC. Translating it yields CASSPGNRQETQYF. This sequence joins TRBV18 and TRBJ2-5, with D perhaps matching TRBD2 (5 bases). V lost 3 bases and J lost 2, with 10 bases in between. This CDR3 is 14 amino acids long. Looked up from germline, CDR1 is KGHSH and CDR2 is LQKENI.